The T cell receptor beta chain under discussion was sequenced for a study of OX40 agonist ivuxolimab in advanced cancers. Study-wide context: The dose-escalation cohort had hepatocellular carcinoma, melanoma, renal cell or head and neck cancer. Study-level findings and limits: Those patients achieving a partial response at 0.1-3.0 mg/kg showed among the lowest clonal expansion. Certain nonresponders likewise exhibited a low normalized T-cell clonal expansion.

Repertoires were generated with immunoSEQ multiplex PCR, while TCRdb's copy carries only in-frame clones and drops some. Among about 69,000 clones listed, around 90% were seen once. CDR1 and CDR2 (germline): SGHTA, FQGNSA. The CDR3 is 15 amino acids. Between the trimmed V and J ends, which lost 0 bases and 9 bases, there was a span of 17 bases. Worth noting for this clone: No antigen is known for it.

The chain carries TRBV7-2 and TRBJ1-2; maybe TRBD1 (6 bases). The source of this sequence is an adult with an advanced solid tumor such as melanoma, head and neck, liver or kidney cancer. The specimen comprised CD4+ or CD8+ T cells sorted from blood, sampled in a trial of the OX40 agonist ivuxolimab. DNA of the CDR3: TGTGCCAGCAGCTTAGCGCCCGGGACACCTAGGAGCTACACCTTC. Its protein product is CASSLAPGTPRSYTF.